This passage covers 32 T cell receptor beta chains from one sample sequenced in a study of cytomegalovirus exposure and HLA in healthy donors. Repertoires were generated with immunoSEQ multiplex PCR, while TCRdb's copy carries only in-frame clones and drops some. The top ten hold more than 3% of the sample, which has about 98,000 clones, around 85% seen once. What was sequenced was PBMCs. All receptors come from a woman aged 30 to 39 in good health and CMV-seronegative.

The CDR3 DNA sequence: TGTGCCAGCAGTGAAGAAGGGACTACCCACAATGAGCAGTTCTTC. Its translation is CASSEEGTTHNEQFF. The rearrangement links TRBV2 to TRBJ2-1; 7 nucleotides agree with TRBD2. Trimming cost V 1 base and J 5 bases; bases outside gene matches: 5. CDR3 length: 15 amino acids. Germline V lookup: CDR1 SNHLY, CDR2 FYNNEI.

V gene TRBV5-6 combines with J gene TRBJ1-6; TRBD1 matches at 10 bases. Looked up from germline, CDR1 is SGHDT and CDR2 is YYEEEE. V dropped 3 bases and J dropped 9; count of bases not matched to a gene: 3. CDR3 length: 14 amino acids. This CDR3 is CASSSGTGVSPLHF. Here the CDR3 DNA reads TGTGCCAGCAGCTCCGGGACAGGGGTTTCACCCCTCCACTTT.

This chain joins TRBV4-2 and TRBJ1-2; D might be TRBD1 (6 bases). Germline CDR1 reads LGHNA; CDR2 reads YNFKEQ. Trimming pared 4 bases from V and 8 bases from J, leaving 23 bases between. The CDR3 spans 16 residues. CDR3 DNA: TGTGCCAGCAGCCCCAACGGGTTGGACAGCCCTAAGGGCTACACCTTC. Translating gives CASSPNGLDSPKGYTF.

This clone was counted a few times. The chain joins TRBV28 to TRBJ1-2, with TRBD1 as a possible D gene (6 bases). With 7 bases removed from V and 8 bases from J, the gap between germline ends came to 23 bases. CDR1 is MDHEN, CDR2 SYDVKM, per germline. The CDR3 has 15 amino acids. Here the CDR3 reads CASTEGGRGRGGYTF. CDR3 sequence (DNA): TGTGCCAGCACCGAGGGTGGCAGGGGCCGGGGAGGCTACACCTTC.

The V call is TRBV19, the J call TRBJ1-2, with 9 bases aligning to TRBD1. Unmatched junction bases numbered 3, after V lost 4 bases and J lost 3 bases. CDR1 is LNHDA, CDR2 SQIVND, per germline (reference sequence). The CDR3 loop spans 14 amino acids. CDR3 bases: TGTGCCAGTAGTAGGGACAGGGAGGACTATGGCTACACCTTC. Its protein product is CASSRDREDYGYTF.

The V gene is TRBV11-2, the J gene TRBJ1-1; maybe TRBD1 (5 bases). From germline, CDR1 is SGHAT and CDR2 FQNNGV. This CDR3 region has 14 residues. V was clipped by 0 bases and J by 5 bases, with 10 bases between them. The CDR3 loop reads CASSLDMAGTEAFF. CDR3 nucleotide sequence: TGTGCCAGCAGCTTAGATATGGCAGGGACTGAAGCTTTCTTT.

The gene calls are TRBV2 and TRBJ1-1; 9 positions match TRBD1. This CDR3 spans 14 amino acids. The germline gives CDR1 SNHLY, CDR2 FYNNEI. J gave up 3 bases and V 6 bases, and 5 bases lay outside the gene matches. CDR3 DNA sequence: TGTGCCAGCAGCGCACAGGGGGCGGACACTGAAGCTTTCTTT. It yields the protein CASSAQGADTEAFF. Full variable domain (remainder filled in from reference TRBV2 and TRBJ1-1): EPEVTQTPSHQVTQMGQEVILRCVPISNHLYFYWYRQILGQKVEFLVSFYNNEISEKSEIFDDQFSVERPDGSNFTLKIRSTKLEDSAMYFCASSAQGADTEAFFGQGTRLTVV.

The chain uses TRBV6-5 and TRBJ2-1, with 8 nucleotides matching TRBD1. Germline CDR1 and CDR2: MNHEY and SVGAGI. Trimming cost V 4 bases and J 7 bases; bases outside gene matches: 6. The CDR3 contains 14 residues. This chain's CDR3 is CASSSQDRVNEQFF. The CDR3 nucleotides read TGTGCCAGCAGTTCCCAGGACAGGGTAAATGAGCAGTTCTTC.

The chain couples TRBV28 to TRBJ2-7; 8 bases fit TRBD1. Trimming took 4 bases from V and 6 from J; bases not matched to a gene: 8. The CDR3 contains 14 residues. In germline, CDR1 is MDHEN, CDR2 SYDVKM. CDR3 protein: CASSSQGAASEQYF. The CDR3 DNA reads as TGTGCCAGCAGTTCCCAGGGGGCCGCCTCCGAGCAGTACTTC.

The CDR3 spells CASSPGTVNTEAFF. CDR3 nucleotides: TGTGCCAGCAGCCCCGGGACAGTCAACACTGAAGCTTTCTTT. The V call is TRBV6-5, the J call TRBJ1-1, with 7 bases fitting TRBD1. CDR1 MNHEY and CDR2 SVGAGI come from the germline V gene. The CDR3 extends over 14 amino acids. With V trimmed by 6 bases and J by 2 bases, 6 bases remained unmatched.

The chain links TRBV5-5 to TRBJ2-7; 10 nucleotides align to TRBD1. The CDR3 spans 15 residues. CDR1 and CDR2 (germline): SGHKS, YYEKEE (reference sequence). V shed 1 base, J shed 5 bases, and the junction held 6 bases outside the gene matches. Here the CDR3 reads CASSLIGQGEHEQYF. For the CDR3, the DNA is TGTGCCAGCAGCTTGATTGGACAGGGGGAACACGAGCAGTACTTC.

This clone was seen once. The chain links TRBV2 to TRBJ1-1; 10 bases agree with TRBD1. Germline CDR1 and CDR2: SNHLY and FYNNEI. The CDR3 is made up of 13 amino acids. V lost 4 bases, J lost 4 bases, and 0 bases stayed unmatched. CDR3 loop: CASSGQGATEAFF. The CDR3 coding sequence is TGTGCCAGCAGTGGACAGGGGGCCACTGAAGCTTTCTTT.

The chain has TRBV7-2 and TRBJ1-2; tentatively, D is TRBD1 (6 bases). V was cut by 1 base and J by 4 bases, with 16 bases left in between. The CDR3 is 16 amino acids. Germline assignment: CDR1 SGHTA and CDR2 FQGNSA. CDR3 in amino acids: CASSLVRGARGYGYTF. The CDR3 region has the DNA TGTGCCAGCAGCTTAGTTCGGGGGGCAAGGGGCTATGGCTACACCTTC.

The chain carries TRBV27 and TRBJ2-1, with 13 positions matching TRBD2. Germline assignment: CDR1 MNHEY and CDR2 SMNVEV (reference sequence). Unmatched junction bases numbered 3, after V lost 2 bases and J lost 2 bases. This CDR3 has 17 residues. This CDR3 reads CASSLRGTSGAYNEQFF. The CDR3 DNA follows: TGTGCCAGCAGTTTACGGGGGACTAGCGGGGCCTACAATGAGCAGTTCTTC.

The chain's CDR3 is CASSYTGGPVETQYF. The CDR3 DNA reads TGTGCCAGCAGTTACACGGGAGGGCCGGTTGAGACCCAGTACTTC. V usage is TRBV6-5 and J usage is TRBJ2-5, with 8 bases fitting TRBD2. CDR3 size: 15 residues. V shed 2 bases and J 5 bases; nucleotides not matched to a gene: 7. Germline-derived CDR1 and CDR2 are MNHEY and SVGAGI.

The chain's CDR3 is CASSYDQGDGQPQHF. The CDR3 nucleotides are TGCGCCAGCAGCTACGACCAGGGGGACGGGCAGCCCCAGCATTTT. This chain links TRBV5-1 with TRBJ1-5; 7 bases align to TRBD1. The germline V gene encodes CDR1 SGHRS and CDR2 YFSETQ. CDR3 size: 15 residues. The V segment lost 3 bases and the J segment 7 bases; nucleotides outside the gene matches: 10.

This chain joins TRBV5-1 and TRBJ2-2; 9 bases agree with TRBD1. Germline V gene lookup returns CDR1 SGHRS and CDR2 YFSETQ. The CDR3 consists of 15 residues. With V trimmed by 6 bases and J by 6 bases, 9 bases remained unmatched. The CDR3 DNA is TGCGCCAGCACCTCAACAGGGGGCCTCGCCGGGGAGCTGTTTTTT. Its protein is CASTSTGGLAGELFF.

CDR3 sequence: CASSIGAGGQDTQYF. CDR3 DNA sequence: TGTGCCAGTAGTATCGGGGCGGGGGGGCAAGATACGCAGTATTTT. V and J are TRBV19 and TRBJ2-3; 9 bases are a match to TRBD2. V lost 3 bases, J lost 5 bases, and 6 bases stayed unmatched. Germline V lookup: CDR1 LNHDA, CDR2 SQIVND (reference sequence). This CDR3 contains 15 residues. The whole variable domain, remainder taken from reference TRBV19 and TRBJ2-3, is DGGITQSPKYLFRKEGQNVTLSCEQNLNHDAMYWYRQDPGQGLRLIYYSQIVNDFQKGDIAEGYSVSREKKESFPLTVTSAQKNPTAFYLCASSIGAGGQDTQYFGPGTRLTVL.

The gene calls are TRBV7-3 and TRBJ1-2; D remains unclear. Looked up from germline, CDR1 is SGHTA and CDR2 is FQGTGA. This CDR3 spans 14 amino acids. The V end was cut by 2 bases, the J end by 4 bases, with 11 bases between. DNA of the CDR3: TGTGCCAGCAGCTTAGACCCGACAAGCTATGGCTACACCTTC. It yields the protein CASSLDPTSYGYTF.

The rearrangement uses TRBV12-5 and TRBJ2-5; 9 nucleotides line up with TRBD1. Germline CDR1 LGHNT, CDR2 FRNRAP. CDR3 length: 14 residues. V trimming: 6 bases; J trimming: 2 bases; junction bases outside the gene matches: 4. CDR3 sequence (DNA): TGTGCTAGTGGCCATGACAGGGGGCAAGAGACCCAGTACTTC. Protein: CASGHDRGQETQYF.

The chain recombines TRBV27 with TRBJ2-7, with 9 bases matching TRBD1. Trimming cost V 10 bases and J 5 bases; bases outside gene matches: 9. Germline assignment: CDR1 MNHEY and CDR2 SMNVEV (reference sequence). This CDR3 is 13 amino acids long. This chain's CDR3 is CATNGQGKNEQYF. The CDR3 DNA reads TGTGCCACCAACGGACAGGGGAAGAACGAGCAGTACTTC.

This clone was seen only once. The chain joins TRBV7-6 to TRBJ1-3; no definite D call. Trimming stripped 0 bases from V and 4 bases from J, with 13 bases between. Germline CDR1 reads SGHVS; CDR2 reads FNYEAQ. The CDR3 loop spans 16 amino acids. The chain's CDR3 is CASSLAGRLTGNTIYF. In DNA form, the CDR3 reads TGTGCCAGCAGCTTAGCTGGCAGACTCACCGGAAACACCATATATTTT. Combining the CDR3 with reference TRBV7-6 and TRBJ1-3 gives the whole variable domain GAGVSQSPRYKVTKRGQDVALRCDPISGHVSLYWYRQALGQGPEFLTYFNYEAQQDKSGLPNDRFSAERPEGSISTLTIQRTEQRDSAMYRCASSLAGRLTGNTIYFGEGSWLTVV.

This chain joins TRBV29-1 and TRBJ2-7; 9 bases line up with TRBD1. V dropped 3 bases and J dropped 2; count of bases not matched to a gene: 8. Germline V gives CDR1 SQVTM, CDR2 ANQGSEA. CDR3 size: 15 residues. CDR3 region: CSVESRDRATYEQYF. The CDR3 coding sequence is TGCAGCGTTGAGTCCCGGGACAGGGCCACCTACGAGCAGTACTTC.

V and J are TRBV5-1 and TRBJ2-1, with TRBD2 matching over 7 bases. The CDR3 has 14 residues. Germline CDR1 SGHRS, CDR2 YFSETQ. Unmatched junction bases numbered 4, after V lost 1 base and J lost 6 bases. CDR3: CASSLTASGNEQFF. The CDR3 bases are TGCGCCAGCAGCTTGACCGCTAGCGGCAATGAGCAGTTCTTC.

The rearrangement uses TRBV11-2 and TRBJ2-1, with 8 bases matching TRBD1. This CDR3 contains 15 residues. Germline lookup yields CDR1 SGHAT and CDR2 FQNNGV. V was pared by 6 bases and J by 7 bases, with 11 bases of the junction left unmatched. CDR3 in amino acids: CASSQTSGGWNEQFF. CDR3 sequence (DNA): TGTGCCAGCAGTCAAACCTCAGGGGGCTGGAATGAGCAGTTCTTC.

The chain has TRBV9 and TRBJ2-5; TRBD1 is a possible D gene (6 bases). Germline assignment: CDR1 SGDLS and CDR2 YYNGEE. The CDR3 has 15 residues. V was shortened by 0 bases and J by 5 bases, with 14 bases between the two germline ends. CDR3 in DNA: TGTGCCAGCAGCGTAGATACAGGGACCCTGGAGACCCAGTACTTC. Its translation: CASSVDTGTLETQYF.

V is TRBV6-5 and J is TRBJ2-3; 10 positions agree with TRBD2. Germline V lookup: CDR1 MNHEY, CDR2 SVGAGI. V lost 1 base to trimming and J lost 3 bases; unmatched junction nucleotides: 4. The CDR3 has 16 amino acids. The DNA for the CDR3 is TGTGCCAGCAGTTACTTGGCTAGCGGGGGAACAGATACGCAGTATTTT. Amino acids: CASSYLASGGTDTQYF.

The chain joins TRBV5-1 to TRBJ1-1, with 8 bases matching TRBD1. There are 16 residues in the CDR3. Germline CDR1 and CDR2: SGHRS and YFSETQ. V was pared by 1 base and J by 5 bases, with 10 bases of the junction left unmatched. Here the CDR3 reads CASSLQDPRGPTEAFF. CDR3 sequence (DNA): TGCGCCAGCAGCTTGCAGGATCCCAGGGGGCCGACTGAAGCTTTCTTT.

This chain joins TRBV28 and TRBJ1-1; TRBD1 aligns across 12 bases. This CDR3 contains 18 residues. V gave up 2 bases and J gave up 4 bases; unmatched junction bases: 11. Per germline, CDR1 MDHEN and CDR2 SYDVKM. CDR3 coding DNA: TGTGCCAGCAGTTTACCCATGGGGACAGGGGGCGCGGGCACTGAAGCTTTCTTT. Encoded protein: CASSLPMGTGGAGTEAFF.

This chain connects TRBV29-1 to TRBJ2-7, with D possibly matching TRBD1 (6 bases). The CDR3 is 12 amino acids. Trimming took off 4 bases at V and 4 bases at J, with 11 bases between the two ends. The germline CDR1 and CDR2 sequences are SQVTM and ANQGSEA. The CDR3 sequence: CSVVVGTYEQYF. CDR3 nucleotide sequence: TGCAGCGTTGTTGTGGGGACATACGAGCAGTACTTC.

V usage is TRBV5-3 and J usage is TRBJ2-7; 11 nucleotides match TRBD2. TRBV5-3 is recorded as an ORF, its role being uncertain. J lost 2 bases, V lost 8 bases, and 18 bases had no gene match. The CDR3 totals 18 residues. For the CDR3, the DNA is TGTGCCAGGCCGAAGACTAGCGGGACTATAATTCTAGCCTACGAGCAGTACTTC. Translation gives CARPKTSGTIILAYEQYF.

CDR3 amino acids: CTSRTGLAGGQGTQYF. CDR3 DNA: TGCACCAGCAGAACGGGACTAGCGGGGGGGCAGGGTACGCAGTATTTT. The chain uses TRBV1 and TRBJ2-3; the D call TRBD2 from the table was never checked on the DNA. TRBV1 constitutes a pseudogene. The length of the CDR3 is 16 residues.